Listed here are 12 T cell receptor beta chains from one sample, sequenced in a study of response to subunit inactivated influenza vaccine. TCRdb used MiXCR to reprocess the RT-PCR reads, holding one entry per CDR3 protein. The table has around 480,000 distinct CDR3 sequences, 16% seen once. Source: CD4+ T cells sorted from PBMCs, taken less than 25 months after vaccination. These receptors originate from a man aged 50 to 69 who received an inactivated influenza vaccine.

The table lists this clonotype with many counts. V is TRBV11-2 and J is TRBJ2-3; a possible D gene is TRBD2 (6 bases). There are 20 residues in the CDR3. Germline V gives CDR1 SGHAT, CDR2 FQNNGV. V lost 0 bases and J lost 4, with 26 bases in between. Here the CDR3 reads CASSLDPGRRGRGGPDTQYF. The CDR3 DNA is TGTGCCAGCAGCTTAGATCCGGGGAGAAGAGGGCGGGGAGGCCCAGATACGCAGTATTTT.

The J gene is TRBJ2-3, the V gene TRBV20-1; 9 bases align to TRBD2. V was clipped by 1 base and J by 5 bases; unmatched bases: 10. Germline V gives CDR1 DFQATT, CDR2 SNEGSKA (reference sequence). The CDR3 is made up of 16 amino acids. The CDR3 region is CSARGALAGFGDTQYF. The CDR3 nucleotides read TGCAGTGCTAGAGGAGCACTAGCGGGCTTTGGAGATACGCAGTATTTT.

Only a few counts were recorded for this clonotype. The V and J genes are TRBV5-1 and TRBJ2-1; 9 nucleotides agree with TRBD1. The J segment lost 7 bases and the V segment lost 1 base, leaving 6 bases of the junction unmatched. This CDR3 has 15 residues. Germline CDR1 SGHRS, CDR2 YFSETQ. The chain's CDR3 is CASSLPLTGGNEQFF. Here the CDR3 DNA reads TGCGCCAGCAGCTTGCCCTTGACAGGGGGGAATGAGCAGTTCTTC.

The DNA for the CDR3 is TGTGCCAGCAGCCAATTGGACCAAAGTCTGGGCACAGATACGCAGTATTTT. As protein: CASSQLDQSLGTDTQYF. The J gene is TRBJ2-3, the V gene TRBV14; D is undetermined. The CDR3 is 17 amino acids. V was pared by 2 bases and J by 1 base, with 16 bases between. CDR1 is SGHDN and CDR2 is FVKESK in the germline V gene.

This clonotype occurred a few times. The J gene is TRBJ1-1, the V gene TRBV28, with 8 bases identical to TRBD1. V trimming: 3 bases; J trimming: 5 bases; junction bases outside the gene matches: 5. Germline V gene lookup returns CDR1 MDHEN and CDR2 SYDVKM. The CDR3 has 14 residues. The CDR3 loop reads CASSFIDRGTEAFF. The DNA of the CDR3 is TGTGCCAGCAGTTTTATCGACAGGGGAACTGAAGCTTTCTTT.

The V gene is TRBV29-1, the J gene TRBJ2-1, with 7 bases matching TRBD2. CDR1 and CDR2 from the germline V gene are SQVTM and ANQGSEA. Trimming removed 4 bases from V and 0 bases from J; junction bases left unmatched: 6. The length of the CDR3 is 15 residues. The CDR3 reads CSVGSGGSSYNEQFF. The CDR3 DNA follows: TGCAGCGTTGGTTCCGGGGGGAGCTCCTACAATGAGCAGTTCTTC.

The CDR3 here is CASSLIRQTDTQYF. The CDR3 nucleotides are TGTGCCAGCAGCCTCATCAGACAGACAGATACGCAGTATTTT. The chain links TRBV6-1 to TRBJ2-3; TRBD1 might be the D (5 bases). The V end was cut by 6 bases, the J end by 3 bases, with 13 bases between. Germline values: CDR1 MNHNS, CDR2 SASEGT. The CDR3 extends over 14 amino acids.

In this sample, this clonotype turned up a few times. V gene TRBV3-1 combines with J gene TRBJ1-5; D is unclear. The CDR3 loop spans 13 amino acids. Trimming took off 0 bases at V and 4 bases at J, with 4 bases between the two ends. Germline CDR1 reads LGHDT; CDR2 reads YNNKEL (reference sequence). The CDR3 nucleotides are TGTGCCAGCAGCCAAGACACAAATCAGCCCCAGCATTTT. This codes for CASSQDTNQPQHF.

The sample holds a few counts of this clonotype. This rearrangement joins TRBV10-3 to TRBJ2-3; 10 positions agree with TRBD2. Trimming removed 4 bases from V and 3 bases from J; junction bases left unmatched: 4. This CDR3 has 15 residues. Germline loops: CDR1 ENHRY, CDR2 SYGVKD. CDR3 in DNA: TGTGCCATCAGTGGAGTAGCGGGGGGTACAGATACGCAGTATTTT. Translating gives CAISGVAGGTDTQYF.

This clonotype was picked up many times. Here the CDR3 reads CASSSSKGTQYF. In DNA, the CDR3 is TGTGCCAGCAGCTCCTCGAAGGGGACCCAGTACTTC. This chain connects TRBV7-2 to TRBJ2-5, with D hard to call. Germline CDR1 is SGHTA and CDR2 is FQGNSA. The CDR3 has 12 residues. V lost 4 bases to trimming and J lost 7 bases, with 10 bases between them.

V usage is TRBV7-9 and J usage is TRBJ2-7; maybe TRBD1 (5 bases). V was pared by 3 bases and J by 3 bases, with 15 bases between. CDR1 SEHNR and CDR2 FQNEAQ come from the germline V gene (reference sequence). The CDR3 totals 15 residues. The CDR3: CASSLAWGRDYEQYF. CDR3 coding DNA: TGTGCCAGCAGCTTGGCATGGGGCAGGGACTACGAGCAGTACTTC.

In its sample, this clonotype was seen a few times. The CDR3 here is CSARTRDNSYEQYF. The CDR3 nucleotides are TGCAGTGCTAGGACCCGGGACAACTCCTACGAGCAGTACTTC. This chain uses TRBV20-1 with TRBJ2-7; D may be TRBD1 (6 bases). The CDR3 runs 14 residues. Germline loops: CDR1 DFQATT, CDR2 SNEGSKA (reference sequence). The V end lost 3 bases, the J end lost 0 bases, and 12 bases lay between the germline ends.